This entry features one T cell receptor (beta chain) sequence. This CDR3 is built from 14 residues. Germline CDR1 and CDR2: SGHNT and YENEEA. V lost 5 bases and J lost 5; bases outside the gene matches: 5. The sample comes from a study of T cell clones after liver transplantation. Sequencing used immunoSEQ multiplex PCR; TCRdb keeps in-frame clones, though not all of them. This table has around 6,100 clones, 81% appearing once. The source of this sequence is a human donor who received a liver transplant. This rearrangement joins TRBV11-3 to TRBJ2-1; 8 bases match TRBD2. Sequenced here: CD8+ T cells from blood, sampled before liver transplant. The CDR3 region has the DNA TGTGCCAGCAGCACTCGGGGGGGAAACAATGAGCAGTTCTTC. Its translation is CASSTRGGNNEQFF.